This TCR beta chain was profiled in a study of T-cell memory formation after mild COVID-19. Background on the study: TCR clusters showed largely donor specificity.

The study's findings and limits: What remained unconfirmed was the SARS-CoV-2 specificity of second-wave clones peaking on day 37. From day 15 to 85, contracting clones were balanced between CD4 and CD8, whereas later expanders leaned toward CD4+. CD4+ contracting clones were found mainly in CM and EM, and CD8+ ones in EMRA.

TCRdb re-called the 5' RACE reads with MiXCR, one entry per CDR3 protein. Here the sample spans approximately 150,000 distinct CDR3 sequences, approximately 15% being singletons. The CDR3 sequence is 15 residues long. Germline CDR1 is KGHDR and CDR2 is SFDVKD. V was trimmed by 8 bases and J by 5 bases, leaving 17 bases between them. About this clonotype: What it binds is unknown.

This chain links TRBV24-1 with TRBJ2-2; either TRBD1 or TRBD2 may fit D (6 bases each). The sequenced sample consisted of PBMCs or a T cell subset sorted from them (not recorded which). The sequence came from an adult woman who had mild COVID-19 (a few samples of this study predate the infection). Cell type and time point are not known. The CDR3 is CATTGGGGGTGELFF. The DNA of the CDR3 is TGTGCCACCACCGGAGGGGGAGGCGGAACCGGGGAGCTGTTTTTT.